This entry features one T cell receptor beta chain sequence. Profiled with immunoSEQ multiplex PCR; TCRdb holds only in-frame clones, not every one. The data show tens of thousands of clones, 90% to 95% seen once. This CDR3 is built from 16 residues. From germline, CDR1 is SGHRS and CDR2 YFSETQ. The ends were cut back, 6 bases at V and 2 bases at J, with 19 bases in the middle. The data belong to a study of graft-versus-host responses after intestinal transplantation. The sequence came from a human patient who received an intestinal transplant, so some T cells may come from the graft donor. The sample here was PBMCs, taken just over 65 days after intestinal transplant. This chain connects TRBV5-1 to TRBJ2-3; D gene ambiguous. The CDR3 spells CASISPLAVYTDTQYF. The CDR3 coding sequence is TGCGCCAGCATCTCACCTCTGGCGGTTTACACAGATACGCAGTATTTT.